These 9 T cell receptor beta chains originate from one sample sequenced in a study of cytotoxic CD8 clonotypes in ibrutinib-treated CLL. Sequencing used immunoSEQ multiplex PCR; TCRdb keeps in-frame clones, though not all of them. The sample has over 250,000 clones, less than 85% seen once. The sequences come from PBMCs, collected at disease progression, from a patient treated with ibrutinib. All receptors come from a human donor with chronic lymphocytic leukemia.

The chain recombines TRBV23-1 with TRBJ2-2; D gene ambiguous. TRBV23-1 is flagged as an ORF with uncertain function. Trimming removed 6 bases from V and 6 bases from J, with 8 bases in between. CDR3 length: 12 amino acids. The CDR3 sequence: CASSPSPGELFF. CDR3 bases: TGCGCCAGCAGCCCCTCCCCCGGGGAGCTGTTTTTT.

The chain employs TRBV5-4 and TRBJ1-6; D is unclear. The germline gives CDR1 SGHNT, CDR2 YYREEE (reference sequence). V shed 4 bases and J shed 0 bases, with 8 bases lying between them. This CDR3 is 15 amino acids long. The CDR3 region has the DNA TGTGCCAGCAGCGGGGAGGTCTCCTATAATTCACCCCTCCACTTT. As protein: CASSGEVSYNSPLHF. The full variable domain, its missing parts supplied by reference TRBV5-4 and TRBJ1-6, is ETGVTQSPTHLIKTRGQQVTLRCSSQSGHNTVSWYQQALGQGPQFIFQYYREEENGRGNFPPRFSGLQFPNYSSELNVNALELDDSALYLCASSGEVSYNSPLHFGNGTRLTVT.

J is TRBJ1-4 and V is TRBV10-3, with 8 bases aligning to TRBD1. Germline loops: CDR1 ENHRY, CDR2 SYGVKD. This CDR3 region has 13 residues. J gave up 10 bases and V 7 bases, and 8 bases lay outside the gene matches. The CDR3 region has the DNA TGTGCCATCATAAAGGACAGGGCAGTAAAACTGTTTTTT. Amino acid sequence: CAIIKDRAVKLFF.

The gene calls are TRBV6-5 and TRBJ2-7; TRBD2 is a possible D gene (5 bases). Germline values: CDR1 MNHEY, CDR2 SVGAGI. The CDR3 runs to 14 residues. Trimming shortened V by 0 bases and J by 6 bases, and 12 bases separated the two germline ends. Written as DNA, the CDR3 is TGTGCCAGCAGTTACTCGGAGGCGGGCGGCGAGCAGTACTTC. Its protein is CASSYSEAGGEQYF.

The chain uses TRBV5-8 and TRBJ2-1; 9 bases map to TRBD2. This CDR3 region has 19 residues. Germline V gene sequence: CDR1 SGHTS, CDR2 YDEGEE. J was trimmed by 4 bases and V by 4 bases; bases with no gene match: 18. This CDR3 is CASSLTGSLAGATYNEQFF. Here the CDR3 DNA reads TGTGCCAGCAGCCTCACAGGAAGCTTAGCGGGGGCTACTTACAATGAGCAGTTCTTC.

The chain couples TRBV4-1 to TRBJ1-1; tentative D call: TRBD1 (5 bases). Germline-derived CDR1 and CDR2 are MGHRA and YSYEKL. The CDR3 consists of 12 residues. V gave up 3 bases and J gave up 11 bases, with 13 bases separating them. The CDR3 nucleotides are TGCGCCAGCAGCCAGGGTGCGGGGGTTGCTTTCTTT. As protein: CASSQGAGVAFF.

The CDR3 here is CASSRRESNQPQHF. The DNA of the CDR3 is TGTGCCAGCAGCCGGAGGGAGAGCAATCAGCCCCAGCATTTT. The chain has TRBV5-5 and TRBJ1-5; D not resolved. Germline CDR1 SGHKS, CDR2 YYEKEE (reference sequence). V gave up 4 bases and J gave up 1 base, with 9 bases separating them. This CDR3 has 14 amino acids.

The chain couples TRBV6-1 to TRBJ2-4; D unclear. Trimming shortened V by 8 bases and J by 2 bases, and 16 bases separated the two germline ends. CDR1 is MNHNS and CDR2 is SASEGT in the germline V gene. This CDR3 is 15 amino acids long. The CDR3 coding sequence is TGTGCCAGCTTAGGACCATGGGCCTCCAAAAACATTCAGTACTTC. This gives the protein CASLGPWASKNIQYF.

The rearrangement links TRBV11-2 to TRBJ2-7; tentatively, D is TRBD1 (5 bases). Germline CDR1 reads SGHAT; CDR2 reads FQNNGV. V lost 3 bases and J lost 1, with 10 bases in between. The CDR3 loop spans 14 amino acids. Here the CDR3 DNA reads TGTGCCAGCAGCTTCGCCCCAGGGTCCTACGAGCAGTACTTC. Amino acids: CASSFAPGSYEQYF.